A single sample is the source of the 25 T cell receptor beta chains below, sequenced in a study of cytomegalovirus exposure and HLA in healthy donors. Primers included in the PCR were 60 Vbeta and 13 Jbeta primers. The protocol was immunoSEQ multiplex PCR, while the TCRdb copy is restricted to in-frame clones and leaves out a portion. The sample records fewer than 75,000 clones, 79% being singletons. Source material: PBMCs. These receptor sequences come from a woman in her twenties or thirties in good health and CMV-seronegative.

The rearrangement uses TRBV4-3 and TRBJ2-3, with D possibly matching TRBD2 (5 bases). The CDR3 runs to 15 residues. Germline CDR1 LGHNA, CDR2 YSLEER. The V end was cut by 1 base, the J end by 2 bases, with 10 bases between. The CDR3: CASSQGALATDTQYF. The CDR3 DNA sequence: TGCGCCAGCAGCCAAGGTGCCCTAGCCACAGATACGCAGTATTTT.

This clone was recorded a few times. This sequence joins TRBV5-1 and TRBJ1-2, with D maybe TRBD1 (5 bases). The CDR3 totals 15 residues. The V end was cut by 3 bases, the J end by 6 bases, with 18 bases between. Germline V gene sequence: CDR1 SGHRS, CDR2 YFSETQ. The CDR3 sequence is CASSWGDQRGDGYTF. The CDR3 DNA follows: TGCGCCAGCAGCTGGGGGGACCAGAGGGGAGATGGCTACACCTTC.

For the CDR3, the DNA is TGCAGCGTTAAGGCAGGTGTAAGCGAGCAGTACTTC. Translation gives CSVKAGVSEQYF. This chain joins TRBV29-1 and TRBJ2-7; D remains unclear. The germline V and J ends were trimmed by 5 bases and 6 bases, with 14 bases remaining between them. Germline CDR1 reads SQVTM; CDR2 reads ANQGSEA. There are 12 residues in the CDR3.

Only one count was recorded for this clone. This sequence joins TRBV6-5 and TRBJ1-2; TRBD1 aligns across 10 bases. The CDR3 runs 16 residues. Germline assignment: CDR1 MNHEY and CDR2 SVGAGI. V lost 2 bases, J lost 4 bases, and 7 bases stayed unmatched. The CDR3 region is CASSYSRDRGGYGYTF. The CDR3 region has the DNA TGTGCCAGCAGTTACAGCCGGGACAGGGGAGGCTATGGCTACACCTTC.

As DNA, the CDR3 is TGTGCTAGTGGCGCAATAGAGTCGGAGGGCTACACCTTC. It encodes CASGAIESEGYTF. The V gene is TRBV12-5, the J gene TRBJ1-2; no reliable D call. Germline V gene lookup returns CDR1 LGHNT and CDR2 FRNRAP. V was clipped by 6 bases and J by 8 bases, with 16 bases between them. This CDR3 has 13 amino acids.

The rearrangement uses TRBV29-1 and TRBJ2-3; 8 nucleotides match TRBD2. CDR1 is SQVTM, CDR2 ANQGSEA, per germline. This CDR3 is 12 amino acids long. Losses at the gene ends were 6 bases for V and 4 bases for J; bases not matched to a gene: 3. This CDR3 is CSVIGRADTQYF. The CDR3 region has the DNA TGCAGCGTGATCGGGAGGGCAGATACGCAGTATTTT.

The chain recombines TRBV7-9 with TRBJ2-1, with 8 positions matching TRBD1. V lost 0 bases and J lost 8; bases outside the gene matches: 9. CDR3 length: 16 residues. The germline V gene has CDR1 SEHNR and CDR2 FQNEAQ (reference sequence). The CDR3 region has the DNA TGTGCCAGCAGCTTAGCCAGGGGGCGCCTAAAGGATGAGCAGTTCTTC. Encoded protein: CASSLARGRLKDEQFF.

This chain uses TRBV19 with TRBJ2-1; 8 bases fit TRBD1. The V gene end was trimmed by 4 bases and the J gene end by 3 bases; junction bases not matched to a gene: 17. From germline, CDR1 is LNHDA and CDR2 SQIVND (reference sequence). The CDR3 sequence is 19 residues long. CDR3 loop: CASSTGQGSSPNRYNEQFF. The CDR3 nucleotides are TGTGCCAGTAGTACCGGACAGGGAAGTAGCCCGAACCGCTACAATGAGCAGTTCTTC.

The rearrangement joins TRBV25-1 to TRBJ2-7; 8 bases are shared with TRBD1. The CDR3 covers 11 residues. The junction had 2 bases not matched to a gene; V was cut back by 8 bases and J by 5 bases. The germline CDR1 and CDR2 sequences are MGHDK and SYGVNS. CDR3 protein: CASLTGDEQYF. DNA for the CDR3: TGTGCCAGCCTGACAGGGGACGAGCAGTACTTC.

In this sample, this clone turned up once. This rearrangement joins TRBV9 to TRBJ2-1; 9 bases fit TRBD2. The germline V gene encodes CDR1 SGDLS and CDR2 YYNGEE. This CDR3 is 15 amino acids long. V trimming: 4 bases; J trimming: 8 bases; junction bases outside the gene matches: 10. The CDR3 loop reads CASSLRSGSLDEQFF. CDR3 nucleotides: TGTGCCAGCAGCTTACGTAGCGGGAGTTTGGATGAGCAGTTCTTC.

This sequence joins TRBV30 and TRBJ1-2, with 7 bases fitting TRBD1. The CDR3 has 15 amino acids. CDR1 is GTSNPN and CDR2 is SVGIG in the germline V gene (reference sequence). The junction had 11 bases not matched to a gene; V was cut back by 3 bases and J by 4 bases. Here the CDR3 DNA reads TGTGCCTGGAGCCAGGGGGACCCCACACTCTATGGCTACACCTTC. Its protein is CAWSQGDPTLYGYTF.

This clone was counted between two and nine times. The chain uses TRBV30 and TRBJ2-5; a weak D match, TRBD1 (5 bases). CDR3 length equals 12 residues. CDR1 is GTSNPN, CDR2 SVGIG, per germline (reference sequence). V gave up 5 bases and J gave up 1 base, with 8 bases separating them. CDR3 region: CAWSTAQETQYF. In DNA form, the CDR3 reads TGTGCCTGGTCGACAGCCCAAGAGACCCAGTACTTC.

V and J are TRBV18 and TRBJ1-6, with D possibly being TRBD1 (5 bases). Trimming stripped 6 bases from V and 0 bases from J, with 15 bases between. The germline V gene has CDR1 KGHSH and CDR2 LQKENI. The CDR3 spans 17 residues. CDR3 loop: CASSLTGSDSYNSPLHF. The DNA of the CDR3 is TGTGCCAGCTCGCTCACAGGATCGGACTCCTATAATTCACCCCTCCACTTT. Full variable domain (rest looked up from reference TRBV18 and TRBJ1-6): NAGVMQNPRHLVRRRGQEARLRCSPMKGHSHVYWYRQLPEEGLKFMVYLQKENIIDESGMPKERFSAEFPKEGPSILRIQQVVRGDSAAYFCASSLTGSDSYNSPLHFGNGTRLTVT.

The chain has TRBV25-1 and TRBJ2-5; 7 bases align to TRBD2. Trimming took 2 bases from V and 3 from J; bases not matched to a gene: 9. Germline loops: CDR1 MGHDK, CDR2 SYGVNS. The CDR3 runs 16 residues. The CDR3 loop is CASSEGLGGLEETQYF. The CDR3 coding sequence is TGTGCCAGCAGTGAAGGGTTGGGGGGGTTAGAAGAGACCCAGTACTTC.

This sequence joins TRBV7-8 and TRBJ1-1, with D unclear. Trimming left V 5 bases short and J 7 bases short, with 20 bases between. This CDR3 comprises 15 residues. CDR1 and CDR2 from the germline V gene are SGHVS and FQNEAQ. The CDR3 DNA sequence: TGTGCCAGCAGCCCACCCAACAAGGGAGTAGATGAAGCTTTCTTT. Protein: CASSPPNKGVDEAFF.

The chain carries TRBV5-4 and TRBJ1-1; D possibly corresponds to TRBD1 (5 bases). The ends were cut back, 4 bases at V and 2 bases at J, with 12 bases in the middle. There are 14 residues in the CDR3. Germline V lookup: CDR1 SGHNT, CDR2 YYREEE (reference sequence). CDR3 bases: TGTGCCAGCAGCATCGACAGCCTAAACACTGAAGCTTTCTTT. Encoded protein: CASSIDSLNTEAFF.

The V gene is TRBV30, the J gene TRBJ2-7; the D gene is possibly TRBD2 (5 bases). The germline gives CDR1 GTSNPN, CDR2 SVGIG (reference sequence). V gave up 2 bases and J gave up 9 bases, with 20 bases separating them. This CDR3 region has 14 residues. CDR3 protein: CAWSSNLGRVGQYV. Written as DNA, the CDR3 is TGTGCCTGGAGTTCCAACCTAGGGCGGGTAGGGCAGTACGTC.

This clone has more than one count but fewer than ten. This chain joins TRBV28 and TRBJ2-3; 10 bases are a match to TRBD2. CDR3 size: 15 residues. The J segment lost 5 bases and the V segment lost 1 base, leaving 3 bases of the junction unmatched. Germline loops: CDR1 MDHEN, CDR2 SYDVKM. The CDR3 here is CASSLSASGGDTQYF. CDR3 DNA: TGTGCCAGCAGTTTATCGGCTAGCGGGGGAGATACGCAGTATTTT.

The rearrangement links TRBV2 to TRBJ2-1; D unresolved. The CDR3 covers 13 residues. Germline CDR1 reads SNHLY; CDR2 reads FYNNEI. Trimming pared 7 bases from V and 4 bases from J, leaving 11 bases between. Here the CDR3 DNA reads TGTGCCAGCAAACAGTTTATTTACAATGAGCAGTTCTTC. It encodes CASKQFIYNEQFF.

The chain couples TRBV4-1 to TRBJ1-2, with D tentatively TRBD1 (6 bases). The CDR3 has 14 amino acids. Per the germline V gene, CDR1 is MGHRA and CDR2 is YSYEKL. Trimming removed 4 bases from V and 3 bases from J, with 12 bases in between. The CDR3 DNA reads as TGCGCCAGCAGCCGACAGGACTTTGACTATGGCTACACCTTC. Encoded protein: CASSRQDFDYGYTF.

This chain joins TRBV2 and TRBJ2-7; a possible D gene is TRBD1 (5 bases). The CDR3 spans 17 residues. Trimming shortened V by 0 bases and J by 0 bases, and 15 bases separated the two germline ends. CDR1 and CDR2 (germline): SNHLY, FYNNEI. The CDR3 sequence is CASSEAFSRAISYEQYF. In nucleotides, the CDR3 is TGTGCCAGCAGTGAAGCCTTCTCCAGGGCGATCTCCTACGAGCAGTACTTC.

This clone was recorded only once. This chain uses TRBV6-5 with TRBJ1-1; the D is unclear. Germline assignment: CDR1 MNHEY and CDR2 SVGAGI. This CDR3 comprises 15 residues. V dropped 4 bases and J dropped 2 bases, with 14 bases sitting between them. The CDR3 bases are TGTGCCAGCAGTTTACGCGGAGGAGGAAACACTGAAGCTTTCTTT. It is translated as CASSLRGGGNTEAFF.

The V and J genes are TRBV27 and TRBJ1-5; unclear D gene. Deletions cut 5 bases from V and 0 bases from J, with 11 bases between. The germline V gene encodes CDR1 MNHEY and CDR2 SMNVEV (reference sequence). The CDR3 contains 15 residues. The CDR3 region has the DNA TGTGCCAGCAGTCCCCGGGGAGGTAGCAATCAGCCCCAGCATTTT. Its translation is CASSPRGGSNQPQHF.

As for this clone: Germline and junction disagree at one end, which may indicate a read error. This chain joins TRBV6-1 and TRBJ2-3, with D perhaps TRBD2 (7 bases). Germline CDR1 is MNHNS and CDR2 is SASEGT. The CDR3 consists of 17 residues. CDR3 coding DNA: TGTGCCAGCAGTGGGCTTTCAGGTGGGGGGGGCACAGATACGCGGTATTTT. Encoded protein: CASSGLSGGGGTDTRYF.

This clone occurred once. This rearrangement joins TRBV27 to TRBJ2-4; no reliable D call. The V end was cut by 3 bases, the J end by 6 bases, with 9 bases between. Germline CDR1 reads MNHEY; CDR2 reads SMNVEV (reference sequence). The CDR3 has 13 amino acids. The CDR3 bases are TGTGCCAGCAGTTTTTTTCCGGGAAACATTCAGTACTTC. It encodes CASSFFPGNIQYF.